This T cell receptor beta chain was profiled in a study of CD8+ T cells in alopecia areata. Overall study: It was oral tofacitinib, at 5 to 10 mg twice daily, that treated patients received. The duration of tofacitinib was 6 to 18 months, with 6 months off drug afterward. Overall study results and limits: In patients, TCRs were shared less clearly than in mice, and HLA may possibly be involved. Clonality was higher in lesional than normal scalp, especially in alopecia totalis/universalis.

A note on this clone: No antigen is known for it.

Reverse transcription of extracted RNA yielded cDNA, which provided the sequencing template. Clones were sequenced by immunoSEQ multiplex PCR, and TCRdb holds only the in-frame ones, with some missing. The repertoire holds approximately 13,000 clones, with about 60% as singletons. The CDR3 extends over 14 amino acids. V lost 3 bases and J lost 7, with 15 bases in between. The V gene's germline CDR1 is SGHTA and CDR2 FQGNSA. From alopecia areata patients, lesional scalp punch biopsies and peripheral blood were collected. Sample: skin, taken at week 0. V gene TRBV7-2 combines with J gene TRBJ1-1; TRBD1 is a possible D gene (6 bases). This clonotype was sampled from a human donor with alopecia areata. The CDR3 protein is CASSLAGGADEAFF. Written as DNA, the CDR3 is TGTGCCAGCAGCTTGGCGGGGGGCGCGGATGAAGCTTTCTTT.